This T cell receptor (beta chain) is from a study of blood T cell repertoires in COVID-19. Looking at the study overall: PBMCs, B-cell-depleted T cells, or T cells provided the cDNA or gDNA that made up the material.

The study drew participants aged roughly 18 to 89 years from around 24 US areas. Assignments of participants to cohorts depended upon their own reported clinical history. CDR1 and CDR2 from the germline V gene are SGHRS and YFSETQ. The CDR3 is made up of 16 amino acids. V shed 5 bases and J 2 bases; nucleotides not matched to a gene: 7. TCRdb's copy holds only in-frame clones and misses some; the assay was immunoSEQ multiplex PCR. The table includes 400,000 or so clones, 70% to 90% detected once. The V call is TRBV5-1, the J call TRBJ2-2, with 9 positions matching TRBD2. Sequenced: PBMCs or T cells enriched from blood (not recorded which). The clonotype was recovered from a woman aged 40 to 50 with acute COVID-19. The CDR3 region has the DNA TGCGCCAGCAGTTCCAACCTAGCGGGAAACACCGGGGAGCTGTTTTTT. Protein product: CASSSNLAGNTGELFF. Complete variable domain (other parts from reference TRBV5-1 and TRBJ2-2): KAGVTQTPRYLIKTRGQQVTLSCSPISGHRSVSWYQQTPGQGLQFLFEYFSETQRNKGNFPGRFSGRQFSNSRSEMNVSTLELGDSALYLCASSSNLAGNTGELFFGEGSRLTVL.